This TCR beta chain comes out of a study of blood T cell repertoires in COVID-19. The CDR3 length is 13 residues. Per the germline V gene, CDR1 is KGHDR and CDR2 is SFDVKD. With 3 bases removed from V and 4 bases from J, the gap between germline ends came to 5 bases. TCRdb's copy holds only in-frame clones and misses some; the assay was immunoSEQ multiplex PCR. The sample consists of fewer than 70,000 clones, 80% to 90% of them appearing once. This TCR was recovered from a man aged 45-65 years with acute or convalescent COVID-19. The source material was peripheral blood. V usage is TRBV24-1 and J usage is TRBJ2-2; D uncertain. The CDR3, as DNA: TGTGCCACCAGTGATACACCCACCGGGGAGCTGTTTTTT. Translation gives CATSDTPTGELFF.